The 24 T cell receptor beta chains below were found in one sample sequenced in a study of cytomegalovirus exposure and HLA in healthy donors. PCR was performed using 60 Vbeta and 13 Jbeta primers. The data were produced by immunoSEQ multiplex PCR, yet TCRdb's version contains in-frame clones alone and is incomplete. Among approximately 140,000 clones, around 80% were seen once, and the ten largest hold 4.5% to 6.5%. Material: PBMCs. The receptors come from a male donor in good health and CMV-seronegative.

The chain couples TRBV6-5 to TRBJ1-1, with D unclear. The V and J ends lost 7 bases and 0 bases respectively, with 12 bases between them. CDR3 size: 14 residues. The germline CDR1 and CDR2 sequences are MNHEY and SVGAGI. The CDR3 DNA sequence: TGTGCCAGCATTCGCACAGCCATGAACACTGAAGCTTTCTTT. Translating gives CASIRTAMNTEAFF.

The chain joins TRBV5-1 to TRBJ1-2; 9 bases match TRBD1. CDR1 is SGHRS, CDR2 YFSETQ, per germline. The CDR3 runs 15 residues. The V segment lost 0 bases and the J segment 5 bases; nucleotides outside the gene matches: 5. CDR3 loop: CASSLGDRVRYGYTF. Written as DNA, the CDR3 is TGCGCCAGCAGCTTGGGGGACAGGGTGAGATATGGCTACACCTTC. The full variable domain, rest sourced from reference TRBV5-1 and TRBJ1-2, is KAGVTQTPRYLIKTRGQQVTLSCSPISGHRSVSWYQQTPGQGLQFLFEYFSETQRNKGNFPGRFSGRQFSNSRSEMNVSTLELGDSALYLCASSLGDRVRYGYTFGSGTRLTVV.

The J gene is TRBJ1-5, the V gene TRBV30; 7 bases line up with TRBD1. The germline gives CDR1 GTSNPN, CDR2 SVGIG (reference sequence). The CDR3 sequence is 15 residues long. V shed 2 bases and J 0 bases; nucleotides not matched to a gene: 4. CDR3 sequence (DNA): TGTGCCTGGAGTCGGGACAGAAATAGCAATCAGCCCCAGCATTTT. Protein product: CAWSRDRNSNQPQHF.

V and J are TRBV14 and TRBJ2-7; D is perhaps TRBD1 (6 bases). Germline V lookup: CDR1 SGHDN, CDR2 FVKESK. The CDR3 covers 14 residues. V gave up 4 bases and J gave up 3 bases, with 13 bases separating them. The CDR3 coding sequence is TGTGCCAGCAGCCCCACAGGGATCGGCTACGAGCAGTACTTC. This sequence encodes CASSPTGIGYEQYF.

The CDR3 DNA follows: TGTGCCAGCACCAGAATACAGGGCTACGAGCAGTACTTC. This sequence encodes CASTRIQGYEQYF. The gene calls are TRBV6-1 and TRBJ2-7, with a possible D match to TRBD1 (6 bases). The length of the CDR3 is 13 residues. Germline V gene lookup returns CDR1 MNHNS and CDR2 SASEGT. Between the trimmed V and J ends, which lost 7 bases and 3 bases, there was a span of 13 bases.

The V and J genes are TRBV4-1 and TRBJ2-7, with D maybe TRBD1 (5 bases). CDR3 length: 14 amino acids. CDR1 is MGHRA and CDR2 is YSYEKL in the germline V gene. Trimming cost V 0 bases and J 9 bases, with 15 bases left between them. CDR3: CASSQEIGVVVQYF. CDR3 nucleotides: TGCGCCAGCAGCCAAGAAATAGGGGTGGTGGTGCAGTACTTC.

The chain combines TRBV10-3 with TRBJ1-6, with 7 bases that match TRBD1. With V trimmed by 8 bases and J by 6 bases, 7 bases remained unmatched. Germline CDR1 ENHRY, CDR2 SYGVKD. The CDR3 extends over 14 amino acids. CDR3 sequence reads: CAIGKGQVNSPLHF. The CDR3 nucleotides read TGTGCCATCGGGAAAGGACAGGTTAATTCACCCCTCCACTTT.

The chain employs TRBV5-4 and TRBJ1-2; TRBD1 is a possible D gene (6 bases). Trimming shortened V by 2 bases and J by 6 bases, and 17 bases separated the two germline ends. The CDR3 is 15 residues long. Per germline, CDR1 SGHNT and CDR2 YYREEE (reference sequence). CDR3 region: CASSFNGGARDGYTF. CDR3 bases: TGTGCCAGCAGCTTTAACGGGGGGGCTCGTGATGGCTACACCTTC.

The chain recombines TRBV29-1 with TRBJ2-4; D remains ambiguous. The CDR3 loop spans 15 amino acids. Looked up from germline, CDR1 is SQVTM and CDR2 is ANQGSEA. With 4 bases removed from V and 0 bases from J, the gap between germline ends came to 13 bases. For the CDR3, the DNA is TGCAGCGTTGTTGGGCGAGATTTAGCCAAAAACATTCAGTACTTC. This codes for CSVVGRDLAKNIQYF.

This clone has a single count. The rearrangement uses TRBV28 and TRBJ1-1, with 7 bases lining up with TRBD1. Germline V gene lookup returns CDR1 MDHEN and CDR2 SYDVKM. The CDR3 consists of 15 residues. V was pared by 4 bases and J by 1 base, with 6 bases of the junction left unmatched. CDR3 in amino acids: CASSSPTGWNTEAFF. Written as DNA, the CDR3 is TGTGCCAGCAGTTCCCCGACAGGGTGGAACACTGAAGCTTTCTTT.

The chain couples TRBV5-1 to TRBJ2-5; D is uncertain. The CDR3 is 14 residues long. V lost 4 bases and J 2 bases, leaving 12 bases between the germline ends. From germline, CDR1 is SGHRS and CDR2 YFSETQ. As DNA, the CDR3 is TGCGCCAGCAGCCAACCCCCAGGACAAGAGACCCAGTACTTC. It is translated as CASSQPPGQETQYF.

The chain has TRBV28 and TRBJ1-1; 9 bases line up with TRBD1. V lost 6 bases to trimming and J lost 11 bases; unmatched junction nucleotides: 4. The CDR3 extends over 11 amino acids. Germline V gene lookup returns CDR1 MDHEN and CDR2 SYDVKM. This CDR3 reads CASRRTGEAFF. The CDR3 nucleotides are TGTGCCAGCAGGCGGACAGGGGAGGCTTTCTTT.

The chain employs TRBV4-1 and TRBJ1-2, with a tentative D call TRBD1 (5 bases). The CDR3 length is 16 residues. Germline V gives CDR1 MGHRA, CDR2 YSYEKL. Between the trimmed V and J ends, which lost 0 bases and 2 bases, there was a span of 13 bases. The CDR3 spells CASSQEGQGKNYGYTF. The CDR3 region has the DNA TGCGCCAGCAGCCAAGAAGGGCAGGGAAAGAACTATGGCTACACCTTC.

CDR3 loop: CATSRGGGRGQPQHF. The CDR3 bases are TGTGCCACCAGCAGAGGAGGGGGCAGGGGTCAGCCCCAGCATTTT. The chain links TRBV15 to TRBJ1-5, with 7 bases matching TRBD1. This CDR3 contains 15 residues. Trimming at V came to 1 base and at J to 6 bases, leaving 6 bases not matched to a gene. Germline V gives CDR1 LNHNV, CDR2 YYDKDF (reference sequence).

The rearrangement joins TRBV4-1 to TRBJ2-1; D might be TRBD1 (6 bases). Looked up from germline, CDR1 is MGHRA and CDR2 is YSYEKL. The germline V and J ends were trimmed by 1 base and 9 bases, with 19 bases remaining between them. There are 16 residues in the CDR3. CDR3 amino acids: CASSQVLQGHQGEQFF. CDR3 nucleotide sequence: TGCGCCAGCAGCCAAGTCTTACAGGGACATCAGGGTGAGCAGTTCTTC.

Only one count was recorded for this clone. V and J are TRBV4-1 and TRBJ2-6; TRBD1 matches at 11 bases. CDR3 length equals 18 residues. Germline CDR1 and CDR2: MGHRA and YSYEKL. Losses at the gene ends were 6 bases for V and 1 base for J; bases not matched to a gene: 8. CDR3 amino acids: CASSGGGQGASGANVLTF. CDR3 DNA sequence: TGCGCCAGCAGTGGAGGAGGACAGGGGGCTTCTGGGGCCAACGTCCTGACTTTC.

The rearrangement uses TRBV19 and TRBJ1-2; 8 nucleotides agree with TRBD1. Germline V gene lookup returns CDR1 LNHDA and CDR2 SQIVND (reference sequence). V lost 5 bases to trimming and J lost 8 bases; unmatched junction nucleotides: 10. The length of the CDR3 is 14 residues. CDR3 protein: CASSPKGRTGGYTF. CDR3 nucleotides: TGTGCCAGTAGTCCCAAAGGCCGGACAGGGGGCTACACCTTC.

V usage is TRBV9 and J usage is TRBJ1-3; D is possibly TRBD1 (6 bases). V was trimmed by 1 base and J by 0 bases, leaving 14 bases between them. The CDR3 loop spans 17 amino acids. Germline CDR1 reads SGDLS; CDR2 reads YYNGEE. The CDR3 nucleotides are TGTGCCAGCAGCGTAAGTCCACAGGGTTCCTCTGGAAACACCATATATTTT. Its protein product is CASSVSPQGSSGNTIYF.

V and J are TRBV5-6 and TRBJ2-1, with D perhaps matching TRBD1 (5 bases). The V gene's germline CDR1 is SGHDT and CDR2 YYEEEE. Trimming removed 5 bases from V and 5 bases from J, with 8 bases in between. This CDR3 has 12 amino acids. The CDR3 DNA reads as TGTGCCAGCAGTTTACAGGACAATGAGCAGTTCTTC. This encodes CASSLQDNEQFF.

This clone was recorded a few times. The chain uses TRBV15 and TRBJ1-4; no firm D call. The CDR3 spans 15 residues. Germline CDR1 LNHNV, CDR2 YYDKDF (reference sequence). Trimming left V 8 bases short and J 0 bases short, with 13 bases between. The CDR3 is CATEGGDATNEKLFF. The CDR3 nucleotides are TGTGCCACCGAAGGAGGAGATGCAACTAATGAAAAACTGTTTTTT.

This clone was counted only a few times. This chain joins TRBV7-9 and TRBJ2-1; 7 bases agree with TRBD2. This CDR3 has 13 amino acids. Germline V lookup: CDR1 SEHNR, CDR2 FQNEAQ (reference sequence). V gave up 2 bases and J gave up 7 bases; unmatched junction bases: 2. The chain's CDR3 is CASSLWRGNEQFF. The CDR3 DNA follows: TGTGCCAGCAGCTTATGGCGGGGGAATGAGCAGTTCTTC.

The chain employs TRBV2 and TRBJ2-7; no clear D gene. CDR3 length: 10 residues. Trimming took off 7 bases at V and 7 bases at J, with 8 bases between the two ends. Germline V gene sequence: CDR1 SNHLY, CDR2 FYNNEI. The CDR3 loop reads CASMLAEQYF. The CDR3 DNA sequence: TGTGCCAGCATGTTGGCAGAGCAGTACTTC.

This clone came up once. In DNA form, the CDR3 reads TGTGCCACGACCATAAACAGGGACGGCACTGAAGCTTTCTTT. This sequence encodes CATTINRDGTEAFF. The V call is TRBV19, the J call TRBJ1-1, with D possibly being TRBD1 (6 bases). This CDR3 region has 14 residues. Germline CDR1 reads LNHDA; CDR2 reads SQIVND (reference sequence). V shed 10 bases and J shed 4 bases, with 19 bases lying between them. Filled out from reference TRBV19 and TRBJ1-1, the complete variable domain reads DGGITQSPKYLFRKEGQNVTLSCEQNLNHDAMYWYRQDPGQGLRLIYYSQIVNDFQKGDIAEGYSVSREKKESFPLTVTSAQKNPTAFYLCATTINRDGTEAFFGQGTRLTVV.

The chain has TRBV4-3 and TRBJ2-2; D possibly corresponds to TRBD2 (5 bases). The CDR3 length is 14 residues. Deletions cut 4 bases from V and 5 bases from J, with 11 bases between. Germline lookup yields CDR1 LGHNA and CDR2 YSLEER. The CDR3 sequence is CASSPRGWTGELFF. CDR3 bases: TGCGCCAGCAGCCCCCGGGGTTGGACCGGGGAGCTGTTTTTT.